The text below deals with one T cell receptor (beta chain). This clone was observed a single time. Its specific antigen is unknown. Nothing much larger sits one base from this clone, and base qualities are not available. V was cut back by 4 bases and J by 12 bases, leaving a gap of 16 bases between them. The CDR3 runs 11 amino acids, cysteine and phenylalanine included. Here the CDR3 DNA is all that survives: 33 bases in frame from base 1. Via the germline V gene (reference sequence), CDR1 is GTSNPN and CDR2 SVGIG. The cohort was made up of 666 healthy bone marrow donors. At the time of sampling, all cohort members were nominally healthy, though unrecorded immune exposures were likely present. The donor tested CMV seronegative and was one of the 352 seronegative cohort members. Every donor gave a peripheral blood sample, and the peripheral blood mononuclear cells from that sample were used for TCR beta sequencing. The Qiagen DNeasy Blood Extraction Kit was used to extract genomic DNA from the blood cell samples.

The sample originates from a study of cytomegalovirus exposure and HLA in healthy donors (dated by TCRdb to 2017 to 2019). As for the study more broadly: An earlier analysis of about 530 of the donors reported about 280 Gb of sequence data and 95 million to 130 million unique TCR beta sequences obtained from around 180 million T cells. A separate validation cohort of over 95 different subjects was used in addition to the roughly 720-subject first cohort. The study aimed to test whether signatures of past pathogen exposure could be identified by cataloging public T cell receptors. All discovery cohort repertoires had been generated on a single sequencing platform. High-throughput TCR immunosequencing, statistical association of individual TCRs with disease status, and machine learning were combined to predict cytomegalovirus infection status. An early release that covered about 600 HLA-typed donors contained around 300 gigabases of sequencing data and tens of millions of unique TCR sequences. Because of strong linkage in the cohort, four or five DR-DQ haplotypes were treated as single units for association and clustering. A later genetic analysis used genome-wide SNP genotypes for about 60% of the roughly 700 donors, treating that subset as a discovery cohort. Alongside the repertoire data, information on donor age, sex, ethnicity and CMV serostatus was compiled. The T cell repertoires of around 730 subjects were profiled by immunosequencing and related to cytomegalovirus serostatus. The number of typed donors differed by locus: about 629-630 for A, B, C, DRB1 and DQB1; some 500 for DQA1; around 610 for DPA1; and 450 to 480 for DPB1. In an earlier analysis of several hundred of the donors, high-throughput TCR beta sequencing was used to judge whether each TCR beta V gene segment behaved as functional or pseudogenic. In a later analysis, previously published TCR beta repertoires from 600 to 850 donors were re-analyzed and high-resolution HLA genotyping was added so that TCR occurrence patterns could be studied. HLA typing covered class I and class II loci at four-digit resolution. On average, 235,054 unique TCR beta nucleotide sequences were sequenced per donor among 398 genotyped donors of the cohort, with 15% to 20% of those sequences being non-productive. In the later analysis, no new phenotypic data were used to find candidate immune exposures; instead, reliance was placed on TCR beta sequences and their occurrence across donors. Of the 300 to 500 genotyped donors, more than 75% were placed in the genetic ancestry cluster associated with self-reported Caucasian donors.

General findings and caveats noted by the study authors: HLA typing was unavailable for some donors at each locus, so association tests used only the typed subset. A further reported finding was that TCR beta sequences accurately predicted the HLA-A and HLA-B alleles for most subjects in the first cohort. It was suggested by the authors that the approach could potentially be generalized to other disease states and immunological phenotypes. Most TCR sequences were observed very rarely across donors, whereas some public TCRs were present in many individuals. Compared with the 666-donor mean, donors in an Asian-associated ancestry cluster had fewer N-insertions in productive TCRs, according to a later genetic analysis. For the cohort, immune exposure information was limited to CMV serostatus. An earlier analysis of approximately 530 of the donors showed that most TCR beta V segments appeared in productive rearrangements either about 90% or about 30% of the time, which broadly matched IMGT annotations. When HLA alleles, especially DR and DQ, strongly co-occurred, attributing TCR associations to individual alleles was difficult. Specific HLA alleles were associated with 15,000 to 20,000 TCR beta sequences at a false discovery rate of 0.05 in a later analysis. Presence/absence analyses assumed roughly uniform sequencing depth across donors, an assumption that may not hold. Several of the top co-occurrence clusters appeared to be linked to parvovirus B19, influenza, CMV and Epstein-Barr virus, according to a later analysis. Because counts were too low, roughly 16 rarely observed V segments, including chromosome 9 orphons, were left out of the earlier analysis of a few hundred of the donors. Most CMV-associated TCR beta chains appeared to be HLA-restricted in a later analysis, and the HLA associations seemed to be driven largely by CMV exposure. The 87-base-pair reads could not distinguish some IMGT-functional V segments, including TRBV6-2 and TRBV6-3, so those segments were excluded. In a later analysis, HLA-associated TCR beta chains were found to be more clonally expanded and to have lower generation probabilities than equally common non-associated chains. A cluster of highly shared sequence variants was judged likely to be a technical artifact of the sequencing pipeline. A total of 164 TCR beta chains were listed by the study as associated with cytomegalovirus. The classifier was reported to diagnose cytomegalovirus status with high specificity and sensitivity in both the original cohort and the validation cohort. Three of the identified cytomegalovirus-associated TCR beta chains were confirmed in vitro to be specific for cytomegalovirus antigens. In a later analysis, TCR association rates were found to vary across HLA loci, with the most associated TCRs seen for DRB1 alleles and the fewest for HLA-C alleles. This cohort had only TCR beta chains sequenced, and the lack of alpha or paired-chain data limited which features could be detected. Correlated functional status among segregating V segments might be attributable to linkage disequilibrium, but an unknown experimental factor could not be ruled out. A later genetic analysis associated a missense DCLRE1C variant with V-gene and J-gene trimming of TCR beta chains, and an independent cohort replicated the association.

Library generation was performed with the immunoSEQ multiplex PCR assay. For the multiplex PCR, a mixture combining 60 forward primers for TCR Vbeta segments and 13 reverse primers for TCR Jbeta segments was used. The CDR3 region of rearranged TCR beta genes was amplified from genomic DNA by a multiplex PCR assay. On the Illumina HiSeq System, the amplified TCR beta libraries were sequenced as 87-base-pair reads. For the original study's pipeline: A later analysis tallied about 77 million unique TCR beta chains across the roughly 610 repertoires, and some 10 million of those chains were shared by two or more donors. To remove PCR and sequencing errors, raw reads were error-corrected and collapsed into unique sequences using a nearest-neighbor algorithm that merged closely related sequences. To assign V, D and J gene segments, CDR3 sequences were aligned to IMGT reference sequences. For a sequence to be retained, a match of at least six nucleotides was required to both a V gene segment and a J gene segment. Rearrangements were classified as productive when the CDR3 lacked stop codons and remained in frame with V and J, and all other rearrangements were classified as non-productive. Following IMGT convention, CDR3 was defined as the stretch from the second conserved V-encoded cysteine to the conserved J-encoded phenylalanine. The earlier analysis of approximately 500 of the donors excluded sequences that lacked an unambiguous match to a single V gene segment. An earlier analysis of over 450 of the donors classified V segments as functional when productive rearrangements were above 56.7% and as segregating when the standard deviation between donors was above 5%. To diagnose cytomegalovirus status from the catalog of TCR beta chain sequences, a statistical classification framework was built. V and J gene assignment, in a later analysis, came from comparing TCR nucleotide sequences with IMGT/GENE-DB human TR gene sequences. Using the TCRdist pipeline, a later analysis assigned CDR3 sequences along with most-parsimonious VDJ recombination scenarios. A later analysis defined each TCR beta chain by its CDR3 amino acid sequence plus V-gene family, and excluded reads lacking a unique V-gene family. As a way to deal with suspected cross-contamination and a sequencing artifact, a later analysis dropped 500 to 700 nucleotide sequences that were highly shared and had low generation probability. A later analysis calculated a clonal expansion index for each public chain from normalized within-repertoire ranks of inferred template counts. A later analysis computed generation probabilities with a VDJ recombination model fitted to out-of-frame rearrangements, and checked the results against IGoR. Hypergeometric tests were used in a later analysis to score TCR-TCR, TCR-HLA and TCR-CMV co-occurrence, with a repertoire-size bias correction applied to the TCR pairs. In a later analysis, false discovery rates were estimated by permuting HLA or CMV assignments 20 times. In a later analysis, co-occurring TCRs were grouped using DBSCAN, and TCRdist sequence similarity was added for clustering within HLA-allele-positive subsets. Repertoires with fewer than 30,000 or more than 120,000 public chains were left out of co-occurrence clustering, as were five repertoires with anomalous nucleotide sharing. TCRdb's version of the immuneACCESS table is confined to in-frame rearrangements and falls short of the full clone set. An unresolved V gene accounts for under half of the shortfall where checked; the remainder is of unknown origin. V, J and clone size were drawn from that table, and D and trimming were deduced from the DNA. The sample has hundreds of thousands of clones on record, less than 85% of them singletons. The ten largest clones add up to 0.55% to 0.75% of the sample.

This sequence was found in a man between 18 and 35 years old in good health and CMV-seronegative. Here the chain combines TRBV30 and TRBJ2-7; TRBD2 is perhaps the D gene, given 6 matching bases. Sequencing was done on a sample of PBMCs. The nucleotides are TGTGCCTGGACTCTCGGGGCGGGAAGGTACTTC. This codes for CAWTLGAGRYF.